The next 28 T cell receptor beta chains were all read from a single sample in a study of blood T cell repertoires in COVID-19. Some clones are missing from TCRdb's copy, which holds only in-frame ones; the method was immunoSEQ multiplex PCR. This table holds under 130,000 clones, around 80% found once. The sample was peripheral blood. These receptor sequences come from a man in his 70s with active or convalescent COVID-19.

V usage is TRBV3-1 (or the pseudogene TRBV3-2) and J usage is TRBJ1-2, with D possibly being TRBD1 (6 bases). Between the trimmed V and J ends, which lost 1 base and 5 bases, there was a span of 11 bases. Germline assignment: CDR1 LGHDT and CDR2 YNNKEL (reference sequence). The CDR3 contains 14 residues. For the CDR3, the DNA is TGTGCCAGCAGCCAAGGACAGGCGCAGTATGGCTACACCTTC. Translating gives CASSQGQAQYGYTF.

The chain employs TRBV7-9 and TRBJ2-2; 11 nucleotides line up with TRBD2. J gave up 4 bases and V 2 bases, and 0 bases lay outside the gene matches. Germline V gene data show CDR1 as SEHNR and CDR2 as FQNEAQ (reference sequence). The CDR3 spans 15 residues. The CDR3 DNA is TGTGCCAGCAGCTTACTAGCGGGAGGCACCGGGGAGCTGTTTTTT. Translated: CASSLLAGGTGELFF.

The chain combines TRBV19 with TRBJ1-1; 10 nucleotides agree with TRBD1. Per the germline V gene, CDR1 is LNHDA and CDR2 is SQIVND (reference sequence). The CDR3 sequence is 14 residues long. The ends lost 6 bases at V and 1 base at J; junction bases unmatched: 2. CDR3 DNA: TGTGCCAGTAGCCGGACAGGGGGGAACACTGAAGCTTTCTTT. Its translation: CASSRTGGNTEAFF.

This chain uses TRBV21-1 with TRBJ1-5; the D segment call TRBD1 is taken from the table without a DNA check. TRBV21-1 is annotated as a pseudogene. The CDR3 is 19 residues long. The CDR3 loop reads CASSKDPGQFSTSNQPQHF. The CDR3 DNA follows: TGTGCCAGCAGCAAAGACCCAGGGCAGTTTTCGACGAGCAATCAGCCCCAGCATTTT.

This clone was counted between two and nine times. The chain combines TRBV4-2 with TRBJ1-1; weak D call: TRBD1 (6 bases). The CDR3 contains 15 residues. Trimming pared 4 bases from V and 4 bases from J, leaving 16 bases between. CDR1 and CDR2 from the germline V gene are LGHNA and YNFKEQ. The CDR3 nucleotides read TGTGCCAGCAGCCTGCCACAGGGATCCTTCACTGAAGCTTTCTTT. Encoded protein: CASSLPQGSFTEAFF.

The rearrangement links TRBV27 to TRBJ2-7; the D gene is possibly TRBD1 (5 bases). Germline V gives CDR1 MNHEY, CDR2 SMNVEV (reference sequence). V lost 3 bases, J lost 2 bases, and 8 bases lay in between. This CDR3 is 13 amino acids long. CDR3 nucleotides: TGTGCCAGCAGTTTCAGGGCCACCTACGAGCAGTACTTC. This sequence encodes CASSFRATYEQYF.

J is TRBJ2-5 and V is TRBV7-9; D is perhaps TRBD1 (6 bases). Trimming took off 5 bases at V and 3 bases at J, with 16 bases between the two ends. The CDR3 sequence is 15 residues long. In germline, CDR1 is SEHNR, CDR2 FQNEAQ (reference sequence). CDR3 amino acids: CASSAALGQKETQYF. In DNA, the CDR3 is TGTGCCAGCAGCGCCGCCCTTGGACAGAAAGAGACCCAGTACTTC.

The CDR3 sequence is CASSEWAGGFEKLFF. The DNA of the CDR3 is TGTGCCAGCAGTGAATGGGCAGGGGGCTTTGAAAAACTGTTTTTT. The genes are TRBV25-1 and TRBJ1-4; TRBD1 aligns across 8 bases. The germline V gene has CDR1 MGHDK and CDR2 SYGVNS. V trimming: 1 base; J trimming: 7 bases; junction bases outside the gene matches: 5. CDR3 size: 15 residues.

The chain joins TRBV13 to TRBJ2-2, with D hard to call. Germline V CDR1 and CDR2: PRHDT, FYEKMQ (reference sequence). This CDR3 region has 15 residues. Trimming stripped 2 bases from V and 2 bases from J, with 9 bases between. The CDR3 DNA reads TGTGCCAGCAGCTTATCCTCAGATAACACCGGGGAGCTGTTTTTT. This encodes CASSLSSDNTGELFF. Combining the CDR3 with reference TRBV13 and TRBJ2-2 gives the whole variable domain AAGVIQSPRHLIKEKRETATLKCYPIPRHDTVYWYQQGPGQDPQFLISFYEKMQSDKGSIPDRFSAQQFSDYHSELNMSSLELGDSALYFCASSLSSDNTGELFFGEGSRLTVL.

V usage is TRBV4-1 and J usage is TRBJ2-1; no clear D gene. Per germline, CDR1 MGHRA and CDR2 YSYEKL. The CDR3 is 13 amino acids. Trimming left V 3 bases short and J 8 bases short, with 11 bases between. The CDR3 nucleotides are TGCGCCAGCAGCCAGGAGCCAAAGTATGAGCAGTTCTTC. This encodes CASSQEPKYEQFF.

The V call is TRBV7-9, the J call TRBJ2-1; a possible D gene is TRBD2 (5 bases). Germline CDR1 and CDR2: SEHNR and FQNEAQ (reference sequence). The CDR3 extends over 14 amino acids. V shed 5 bases and J shed 4 bases, with 12 bases lying between them. The CDR3 sequence is CASSTGLSYNEQFF. CDR3 DNA sequence: TGTGCCAGCAGCACCGGACTGTCTTACAATGAGCAGTTCTTC.

V and J are TRBV12-5 and TRBJ1-2; 9 bases align to TRBD1. V was clipped by 2 bases and J by 6 bases; unmatched bases: 13. The CDR3 length is 17 residues. Germline V gives CDR1 LGHNT, CDR2 FRNRAP. Here the CDR3 DNA reads TGTGCTAGTGGTTTGCTCAACCCCGGACAGGGGAGAGATGGCTACACCTTC. Encoded protein: CASGLLNPGQGRDGYTF.

The rearrangement uses TRBV5-4 and TRBJ2-1; TRBD2 agrees at 8 bases. With V trimmed by 4 bases and J by 1 base, 7 bases remained unmatched. Germline V gives CDR1 SGHNT, CDR2 YYREEE (reference sequence). This CDR3 spans 16 amino acids. The CDR3 nucleotides read TGTGCCAGCAGCAAAGGGGGGACTAGTTCCTACAATGAGCAGTTCTTC. It translates to CASSKGGTSSYNEQFF.

The gene calls are TRBV19 and TRBJ2-2; possibly TRBD2 for D (6 bases). In germline, CDR1 is LNHDA, CDR2 SQIVND (reference sequence). V shed 6 bases and J shed 4 bases, with 21 bases lying between them. This CDR3 is 17 amino acids long. The CDR3: CASRPRPAGLLTGELFF. CDR3 DNA: TGTGCCAGTAGGCCGAGGCCTGCGGGACTCCTCACCGGGGAGCTGTTTTTT.

This clone was seen once. The chain joins TRBV18 to TRBJ1-2, with 7 bases lining up with TRBD1. Germline V lookup: CDR1 KGHSH, CDR2 LQKENI. This CDR3 has 11 amino acids. After removal of 6 bases from V and 8 bases from J, the junction contained 3 bases not matched to a gene. The CDR3 region is CASSTGEGYTF. In nucleotides, the CDR3 is TGTGCCAGCTCTACAGGGGAAGGCTACACCTTC.

The J gene is TRBJ1-4, the V gene TRBV19; D unresolved. Trimming pared 6 bases from V and 0 bases from J, leaving 11 bases between. The CDR3 is made up of 15 amino acids. Germline CDR1 reads LNHDA; CDR2 reads SQIVND (reference sequence). CDR3 sequence reads: CASRREVATNEKLFF. Here the CDR3 DNA reads TGTGCCAGTAGGAGGGAGGTAGCAACTAATGAAAAACTGTTTTTT. The full variable domain, completed using reference TRBV19 and TRBJ1-4, is DGGITQSPKYLFRKEGQNVTLSCEQNLNHDAMYWYRQDPGQGLRLIYYSQIVNDFQKGDIAEGYSVSREKKESFPLTVTSAQKNPTAFYLCASRREVATNEKLFFGSGTQLSVL.

The rearrangement links TRBV5-1 to TRBJ2-1, with TRBD2 identical over 7 bases. CDR3 length: 13 amino acids. Germline loops: CDR1 SGHRS, CDR2 YFSETQ. Trimming cost V 2 bases and J 5 bases; bases outside gene matches: 1. The DNA of the CDR3 is TGCGCCAGCAGCTTCGGGGGGAACAATGAGCAGTTCTTC. Translated, it gives CASSFGGNNEQFF. The full variable domain, its missing parts supplied by reference TRBV5-1 and TRBJ2-1, is KAGVTQTPRYLIKTRGQQVTLSCSPISGHRSVSWYQQTPGQGLQFLFEYFSETQRNKGNFPGRFSGRQFSNSRSEMNVSTLELGDSALYLCASSFGGNNEQFFGPGTRLTVL.

This rearrangement joins TRBV9 to TRBJ1-5; 9 bases fit TRBD1. Germline assignment: CDR1 SGDLS and CDR2 YYNGEE. Losses at the gene ends were 2 bases for V and 4 bases for J; bases not matched to a gene: 1. This CDR3 is built from 14 residues. The CDR3 here is CASSVGTGNQPQHF. The CDR3 DNA reads TGTGCCAGCAGCGTGGGGACAGGGAATCAGCCCCAGCATTTT.

The V and J genes are TRBV11-2 and TRBJ2-7; possibly TRBD2 for D (6 bases). This CDR3 has 13 residues. Germline V gives CDR1 SGHAT, CDR2 FQNNGV. The germline V and J ends were trimmed by 5 bases and 3 bases, with 11 bases remaining between them. CDR3 nucleotide sequence: TGTGCCAGCAGCGCGGGACTCCTCTACGAGCAGTACTTC. Protein: CASSAGLLYEQYF.

There are a few counts of this clone. The genes are TRBV6-2 or TRBV6-3 and TRBJ2-7; tentatively, D is TRBD1 (5 bases). This CDR3 has 14 amino acids. Trimming shortened V by 0 bases and J by 3 bases, and 9 bases separated the two germline ends. Germline V CDR1 and CDR2: MNHEY, SVGEGT. The CDR3 loop is CASSYSSDSYEQYF. The CDR3 nucleotides read TGTGCCAGCAGTTACTCCTCTGACAGCTACGAGCAGTACTTC.

The J gene is TRBJ2-1, the V gene TRBV3-1 (or the pseudogene TRBV3-2); the match to TRBD2 covers 8 bases. Per germline, CDR1 LGHDT and CDR2 YNNKEL (reference sequence). This CDR3 has 16 amino acids. Unmatched junction bases numbered 5, after V lost 0 bases and J lost 4 bases. CDR3 DNA: TGTGCCAGCAGCCAAGAACGACTAGCGCCTTACAATGAGCAGTTCTTC. Translation gives CASSQERLAPYNEQFF.

As concerns this clone: At one of its ends the junction is not consistent with the germline gene, which may arise from a read error. This chain connects TRBV5-4 to TRBJ1-1; D remains ambiguous. CDR1 is SGHNT, CDR2 YYREEE, per germline (reference sequence). This CDR3 has 13 amino acids. The CDR3 loop is CASSETENTEAFF. DNA for the CDR3: TGTGCCAGCAGCGAAACAGAGAACACTGAGGCTTTCTTT.

This clone was seen repeatedly, ten times or more. The chain has TRBV9 and TRBJ1-2; TRBD1 matches 10 bases. CDR1 and CDR2 (germline): SGDLS, YYNGEE. This CDR3 comprises 17 residues. Trimming cost V 3 bases and J 2 bases; bases outside gene matches: 10. CDR3 region: CASSARQGASMNYGYTF. For the CDR3, the DNA is TGTGCCAGCAGCGCCAGACAGGGGGCATCTATGAACTATGGCTACACCTTC.

CDR3 nucleotide sequence: TGCGCCAGCAGCACCAGAAATTTCAACCTTATGAACACTGAAGCTTTCTTT. Its protein is CASSTRNFNLMNTEAFF. The chain uses TRBV5-1 and TRBJ1-1, with D hard to call. The CDR3 extends over 17 amino acids. Looked up from germline, CDR1 is SGHRS and CDR2 is YFSETQ. V was trimmed by 4 bases and J by 0 bases, leaving 19 bases between them.

This clone was seen a few times. The rearrangement joins TRBV11-2 to TRBJ1-1; 8 bases agree with TRBD1. CDR1 and CDR2 from the germline V gene are SGHAT and FQNNGV. This CDR3 spans 15 amino acids. The V segment lost 0 bases and the J segment 1 base; nucleotides outside the gene matches: 1. The DNA for the CDR3 is TGTGCCAGCAGCTTAGAGGGGACAGGGAACACTGAAGCTTTCTTT. Translation gives CASSLEGTGNTEAFF.

This clone was seen only a few times. J is TRBJ2-7 and V is TRBV14, with 8 bases identical to TRBD1. Trimming at V came to 4 bases and at J to 4 bases, leaving 6 bases not matched to a gene. The length of the CDR3 is 14 residues. CDR1 is SGHDN and CDR2 is FVKESK in the germline V gene. For the CDR3, the DNA is TGTGCCAGCAGCCCGCGCAGGACAGGGTACGAGCAGTACTTC. The encoded protein is CASSPRRTGYEQYF. Full variable domain (rest looked up from reference TRBV14 and TRBJ2-7): EAGVTQFPSHSVIEKGQTVTLRCDPISGHDNLYWYRRVMGKEIKFLLHFVKESKQDESGMPNNRFLAERTGGTYSTLKVQPAELEDSGVYFCASSPRRTGYEQYFGPGTRLTVT.

J is TRBJ1-5 and V is TRBV10-3; a possible D gene is TRBD1 (5 bases). This CDR3 has 12 amino acids. Trimming cost V 4 bases and J 4 bases, with 5 bases left between them. CDR1 and CDR2 from the germline V gene are ENHRY and SYGVKD. CDR3 DNA: TGTGCCATCAGTGCAGGGAATCAGCCCCAGCATTTT. This codes for CAISAGNQPQHF.

V and J are TRBV5-4 and TRBJ1-2; TRBD1 is a possible D gene (5 bases). Germline V gene sequence: CDR1 SGHNT, CDR2 YYREEE (reference sequence). The CDR3 loop spans 14 amino acids. Trimming took 0 bases from V and 4 from J, leaving 10 bases between them. The CDR3 nucleotides read TGTGCCAGCAGCTTGGCCCAACAGGTCTATGGCTACACCTTC. Protein sequence: CASSLAQQVYGYTF. The full variable domain, with the rest looked up from reference TRBV5-4 and TRBJ1-2, is ETGVTQSPTHLIKTRGQQVTLRCSSQSGHNTVSWYQQALGQGPQFIFQYYREEENGRGNFPPRFSGLQFPNYSSELNVNALELDDSALYLCASSLAQQVYGYTFGSGTRLTVV.